These 10 T cell receptor beta chains share one sample of origin, sequenced in a study of OX40 agonist ivuxolimab in advanced cancers. Profiling relied on immunoSEQ multiplex PCR, and the TCRdb table lists in-frame clones only, not all of them. The table shows around 78,000 clones, with roughly nine tenths occurring only once. The material was CD4+ or CD8+ T cells sorted from blood, obtained in a trial of the OX40 agonist ivuxolimab. The receptors derive from an adult with an advanced solid tumor such as melanoma, head and neck, liver or kidney cancer.

This clone appeared a single time. The rearrangement joins TRBV7-3 to TRBJ2-5; D is possibly TRBD2 (7 bases). The CDR3 has 14 amino acids. V lost 5 bases, J lost 5 bases, and 15 bases lay in between. CDR1 SGHTA and CDR2 FQGTGA come from the germline V gene. The CDR3 DNA follows: TGTGCCAGCAGCCTGTCGGGGGGCGTGGAGACCCAGTACTTC. As protein: CASSLSGGVETQYF.

This chain connects TRBV27 to TRBJ1-6; TRBD1 is a possible D gene (6 bases). The CDR3 runs to 14 residues. Trimming took 5 bases from V and 9 from J, leaving 14 bases between them. CDR1 is MNHEY and CDR2 is SMNVEV in the germline V gene (reference sequence). CDR3 DNA sequence: TGTGCCAGCAGTGACAGGCATTTAGGTTCACCCCTCCACTTT. It yields the protein CASSDRHLGSPLHF.

The chain has TRBV5-6 and TRBJ2-5; D could derive from TRBD1 or TRBD2 (5 bases each). This CDR3 has 15 residues. Germline CDR1 is SGHDT and CDR2 is YYEEEE. V was pared by 4 bases and J by 5 bases, with 18 bases between. The CDR3 DNA is TGTGCCAGCAGCAACGCCGGGGCCCCTGGGGAGACCCAGTACTTC. Translation: CASSNAGAPGETQYF.

This clone was detected only once. The chain is built from TRBV7-6 and TRBJ2-3; D is uncertain. With 4 bases removed from V and 0 bases from J, the gap between germline ends came to 5 bases. Looked up from germline, CDR1 is SGHVS and CDR2 is FNYEAQ. The length of the CDR3 is 13 residues. The CDR3 DNA is TGTGCCAGCAGCTCGGCAAGCACAGATACGCAGTATTTT. This codes for CASSSASTDTQYF.

The chain recombines TRBV29-1 with TRBJ2-7, with 8 bases aligning to TRBD1. The CDR3 runs 14 residues. The junction had 5 bases not matched to a gene; V was cut back by 3 bases and J by 1 base. CDR1 and CDR2 (germline): SQVTM, ANQGSEA. CDR3 residues: CSVEITGGSYEQYF. The CDR3 region has the DNA TGCAGCGTTGAGATTACAGGGGGATCCTACGAGCAGTACTTC.

As regards this clone: In the same sample, other DNA sequences code for this CDR3. J is TRBJ2-7 and V is TRBV10-3, with D perhaps TRBD2 (5 bases). Germline lookup yields CDR1 ENHRY and CDR2 SYGVKD. This CDR3 comprises 14 residues. Trimming shortened V by 2 bases and J by 7 bases, and 15 bases separated the two germline ends. The CDR3 sequence: CAISEPAQSGEQYF. The DNA of the CDR3 is TGTGCCATCAGTGAGCCAGCTCAATCGGGAGAGCAGTACTTC.

The chain has TRBV5-4 and TRBJ1-1, with 8 bases matching TRBD1. Germline loops: CDR1 SGHNT, CDR2 YYREEE (reference sequence). V lost 0 bases to trimming and J lost 0 bases; unmatched junction nucleotides: 4. The CDR3 spans 16 residues. The CDR3 is CASSLGGDRMNTEAFF. The CDR3 DNA sequence: TGTGCCAGCAGCTTGGGGGGGGACAGGATGAACACTGAAGCTTTCTTT.

This rearrangement joins TRBV9 to TRBJ1-3, with no clear D. CDR3 size: 14 residues. Germline V gives CDR1 SGDLS, CDR2 YYNGEE. The V gene lost 6 bases and the J gene lost 4 bases, with 14 bases spanning the gap. CDR3 DNA sequence: TGTGCCAGCACCCCAGGCGACGGCGGAAACACCATATATTTT. Protein: CASTPGDGGNTIYF.

J is TRBJ1-5 and V is TRBV30; a weak D match, TRBD1 (5 bases). Trimming removed 5 bases from V and 7 bases from J, with 15 bases in between. This CDR3 has 13 amino acids. CDR1 GTSNPN and CDR2 SVGIG come from the germline V gene (reference sequence). The CDR3 spells CAWGIGATQPQHF. CDR3 nucleotide sequence: TGTGCCTGGGGAATAGGGGCGACCCAGCCCCAGCATTTT. The whole variable domain, remainder taken from reference TRBV30 and TRBJ1-5, is SQTIHQWPATLVQPVGSPLSLECTVEGTSNPNLYWYRQAAGRGLQLLFYSVGIGQISSEVPQNLSASRPQDRQFILSSKKLLLSDSGFYLCAWGIGATQPQHFGDGTRLSIL.

This clone came up a few times. The chain carries TRBV10-3 and TRBJ1-2; the match to TRBD1 covers 9 bases. This CDR3 has 14 amino acids. Looked up from germline, CDR1 is ENHRY and CDR2 is SYGVKD. The V gene end was trimmed by 5 bases and the J gene end by 7 bases; junction bases not matched to a gene: 8. In DNA, the CDR3 is TGTGCCATCAGTAACGGACAGGGGAAAGGTGGCTACACCTTC. Translation gives CAISNGQGKGGYTF.